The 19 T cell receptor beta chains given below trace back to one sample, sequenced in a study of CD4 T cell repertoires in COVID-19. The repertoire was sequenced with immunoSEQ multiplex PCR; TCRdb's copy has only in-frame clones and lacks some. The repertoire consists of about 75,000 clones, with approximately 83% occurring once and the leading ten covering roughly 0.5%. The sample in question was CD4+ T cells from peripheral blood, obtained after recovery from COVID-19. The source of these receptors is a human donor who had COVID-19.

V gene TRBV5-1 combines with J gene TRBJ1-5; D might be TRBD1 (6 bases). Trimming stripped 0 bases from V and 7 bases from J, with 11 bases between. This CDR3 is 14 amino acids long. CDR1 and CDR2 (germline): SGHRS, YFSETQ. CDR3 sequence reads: CASSLGGADQPQHF. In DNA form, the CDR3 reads TGCGCCAGCAGCTTGGGGGGGGCGGACCAGCCCCAGCATTTT.

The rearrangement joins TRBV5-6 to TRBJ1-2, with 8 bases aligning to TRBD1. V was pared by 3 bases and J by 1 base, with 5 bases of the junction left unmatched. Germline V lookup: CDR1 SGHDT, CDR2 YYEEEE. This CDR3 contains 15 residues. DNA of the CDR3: TGTGCCAGCAGCTCACAGGGGGAGGTTAACTATGGCTACACCTTC. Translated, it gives CASSSQGEVNYGYTF.

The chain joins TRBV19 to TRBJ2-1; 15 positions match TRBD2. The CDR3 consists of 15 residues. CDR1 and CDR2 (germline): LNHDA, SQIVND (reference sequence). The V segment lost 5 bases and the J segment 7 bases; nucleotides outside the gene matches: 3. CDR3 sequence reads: CASSAGTSGGNEQFF. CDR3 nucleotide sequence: TGTGCCAGTAGTGCCGGGACTAGCGGGGGGAATGAGCAGTTCTTC. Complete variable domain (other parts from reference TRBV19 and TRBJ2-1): DGGITQSPKYLFRKEGQNVTLSCEQNLNHDAMYWYRQDPGQGLRLIYYSQIVNDFQKGDIAEGYSVSREKKESFPLTVTSAQKNPTAFYLCASSAGTSGGNEQFFGPGTRLTVL.

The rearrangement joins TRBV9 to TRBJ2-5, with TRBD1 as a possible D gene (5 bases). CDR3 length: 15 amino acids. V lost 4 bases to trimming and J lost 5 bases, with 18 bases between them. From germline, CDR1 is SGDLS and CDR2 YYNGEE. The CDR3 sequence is CASSPPGQGGETQYF. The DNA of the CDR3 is TGTGCCAGCAGCCCGCCCGGTCAGGGTGGTGAGACCCAGTACTTC.

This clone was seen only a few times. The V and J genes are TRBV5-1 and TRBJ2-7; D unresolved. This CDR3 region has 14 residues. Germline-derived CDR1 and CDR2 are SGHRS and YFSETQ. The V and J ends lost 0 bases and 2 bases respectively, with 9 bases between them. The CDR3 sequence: CASSLGEATYEQYF. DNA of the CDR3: TGCGCCAGCAGCTTGGGAGAGGCTACCTACGAGCAGTACTTC.

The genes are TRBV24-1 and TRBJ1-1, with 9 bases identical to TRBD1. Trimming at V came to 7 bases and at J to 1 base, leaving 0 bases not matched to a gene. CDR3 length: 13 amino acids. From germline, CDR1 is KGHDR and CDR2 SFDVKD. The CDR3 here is CATRQGANTEAFF. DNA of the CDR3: TGTGCCACCAGACAGGGGGCGAACACTGAAGCTTTCTTT.

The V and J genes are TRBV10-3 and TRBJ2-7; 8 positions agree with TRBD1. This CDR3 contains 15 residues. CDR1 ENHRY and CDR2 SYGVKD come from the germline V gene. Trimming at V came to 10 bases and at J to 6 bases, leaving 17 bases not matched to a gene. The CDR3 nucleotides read TGTGCCACCGTAGGACAGGGAATGGGAAACTCCGAGCAGTACTTC. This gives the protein CATVGQGMGNSEQYF.

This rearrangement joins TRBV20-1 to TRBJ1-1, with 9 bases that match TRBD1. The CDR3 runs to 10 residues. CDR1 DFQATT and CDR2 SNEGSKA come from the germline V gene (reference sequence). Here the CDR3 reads CRADRGGTFF. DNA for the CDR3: TGCAGGGCGGACAGGGGAGGTACTTTCTTT.

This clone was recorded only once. The DNA for the CDR3 is TGTGCCAGCAGCGTAGCTACTTCGAGCTATACAGTGAACACTGAAGCTTTCTTT. This sequence encodes CASSVATSSYTVNTEAFF. The V and J genes are TRBV9 and TRBJ1-1; D is unclear. V lost 0 bases and J lost 0, with 18 bases in between. CDR3 length equals 18 residues. Germline V lookup: CDR1 SGDLS, CDR2 YYNGEE.

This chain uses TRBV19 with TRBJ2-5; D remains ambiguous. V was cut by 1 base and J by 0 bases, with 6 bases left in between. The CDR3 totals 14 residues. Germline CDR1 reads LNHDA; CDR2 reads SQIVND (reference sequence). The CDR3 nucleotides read TGTGCCAGTAGTATAGTTACCGACCAAGAGACCCAGTACTTC. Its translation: CASSIVTDQETQYF.

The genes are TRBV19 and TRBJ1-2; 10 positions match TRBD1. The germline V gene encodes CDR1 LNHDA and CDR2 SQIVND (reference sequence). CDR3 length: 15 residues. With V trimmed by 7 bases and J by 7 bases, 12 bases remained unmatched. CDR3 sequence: CASTPGQGSGGGYTF. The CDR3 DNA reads TGTGCCAGTACCCCGGGACAGGGGTCCGGGGGTGGCTACACCTTC.

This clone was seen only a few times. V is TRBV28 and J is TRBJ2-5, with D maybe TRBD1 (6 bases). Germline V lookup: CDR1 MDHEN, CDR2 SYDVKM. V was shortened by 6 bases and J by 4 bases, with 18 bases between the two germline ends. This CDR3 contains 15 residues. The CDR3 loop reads CASRAQGGKRETQYF. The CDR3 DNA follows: TGTGCCAGCAGGGCTCAAGGGGGTAAGAGAGAGACCCAGTACTTC.

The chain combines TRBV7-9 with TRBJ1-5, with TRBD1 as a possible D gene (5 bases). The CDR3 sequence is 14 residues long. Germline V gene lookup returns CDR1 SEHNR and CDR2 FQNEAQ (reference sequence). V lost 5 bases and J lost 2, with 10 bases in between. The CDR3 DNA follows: TGTGCCAGCAGCAGGGGCGGACGCAATCAGCCCCAGCATTTT. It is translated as CASSRGGRNQPQHF.

CDR3 residues: CASSEGLAGVWTETQYF. CDR3 DNA sequence: TGCGCCAGCAGCGAAGGACTAGCGGGAGTTTGGACGGAGACCCAGTACTTC. The chain has TRBV5-1 and TRBJ2-5; 13 bases fit TRBD2. Germline loops: CDR1 SGHRS, CDR2 YFSETQ. The CDR3 spans 17 residues. V lost 4 bases and J lost 5; bases outside the gene matches: 11.

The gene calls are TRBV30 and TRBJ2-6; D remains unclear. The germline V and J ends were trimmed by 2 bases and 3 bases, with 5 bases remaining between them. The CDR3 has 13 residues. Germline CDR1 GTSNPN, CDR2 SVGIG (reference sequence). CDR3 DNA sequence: TGTGCCTGGAGTCGCGTTGGGGCCAACGTCCTGACTTTC. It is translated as CAWSRVGANVLTF.

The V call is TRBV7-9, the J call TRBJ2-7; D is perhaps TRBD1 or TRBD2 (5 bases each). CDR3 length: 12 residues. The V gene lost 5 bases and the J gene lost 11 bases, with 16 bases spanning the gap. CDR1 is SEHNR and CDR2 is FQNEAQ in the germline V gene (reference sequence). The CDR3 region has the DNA TGTGCCAGCAGCGGCCGCTTGGGGGTTAAGTACTTC. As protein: CASSGRLGVKYF.

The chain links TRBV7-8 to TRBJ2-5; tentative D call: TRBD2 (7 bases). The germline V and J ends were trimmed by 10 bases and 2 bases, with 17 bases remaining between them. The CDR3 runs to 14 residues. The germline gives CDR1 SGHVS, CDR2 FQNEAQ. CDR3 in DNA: TGTGCCAACTGTCGGGGAGGGGGTCAAGAGACCCAGTACTTC. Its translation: CANCRGGGQETQYF.

The CDR3 here is CASRTGGAEKLFF. In DNA form, the CDR3 reads TGTGCCAGCAGGACAGGGGGCGCTGAAAAACTGTTTTTT. V gene TRBV12-3 or TRBV12-4 combines with J gene TRBJ1-4, with 10 nucleotides matching TRBD1. The CDR3 consists of 13 residues. Trimming cost V 6 bases and J 7 bases; bases outside gene matches: 2.

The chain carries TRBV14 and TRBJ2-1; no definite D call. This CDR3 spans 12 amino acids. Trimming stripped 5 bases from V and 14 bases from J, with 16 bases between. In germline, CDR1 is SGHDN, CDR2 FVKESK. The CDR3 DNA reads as TGTGCCAGCAGCTCTGGCAACCACCAGGAGTTCTTC. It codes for CASSSGNHQEFF.